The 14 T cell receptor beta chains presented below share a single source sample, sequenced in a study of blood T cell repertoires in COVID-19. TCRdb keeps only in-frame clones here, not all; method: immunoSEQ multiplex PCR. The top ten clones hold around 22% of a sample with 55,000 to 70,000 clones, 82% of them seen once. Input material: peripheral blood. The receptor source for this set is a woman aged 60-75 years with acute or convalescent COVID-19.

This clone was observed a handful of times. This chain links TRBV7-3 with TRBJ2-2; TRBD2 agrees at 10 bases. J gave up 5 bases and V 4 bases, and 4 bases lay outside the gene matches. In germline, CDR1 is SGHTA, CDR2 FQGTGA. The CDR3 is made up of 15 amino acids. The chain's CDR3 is CASSSSLAGTGELFF. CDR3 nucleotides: TGTGCCAGCAGCTCGTCACTAGCGGGGACCGGGGAGCTGTTTTTT.

DNA of the CDR3: TGTGCCAGCAGTTTCGGCTGGCTAGCGGGGAACAATGAGCAGTTCTTC. It translates to CASSFGWLAGNNEQFF. The rearrangement joins TRBV27 to TRBJ2-1, with 9 bases identical to TRBD2. Trimming cost V 3 bases and J 5 bases; bases outside gene matches: 8. CDR3 length equals 16 residues. Per the germline V gene, CDR1 is MNHEY and CDR2 is SMNVEV (reference sequence).

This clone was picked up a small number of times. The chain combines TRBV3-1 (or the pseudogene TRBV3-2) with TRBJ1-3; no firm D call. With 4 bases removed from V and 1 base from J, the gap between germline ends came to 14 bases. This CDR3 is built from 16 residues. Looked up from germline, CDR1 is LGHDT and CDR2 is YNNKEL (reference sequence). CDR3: CASSRWVRGSGNTIYF. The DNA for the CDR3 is TGTGCCAGCAGCCGATGGGTCCGCGGGTCTGGAAACACCATATATTTT.

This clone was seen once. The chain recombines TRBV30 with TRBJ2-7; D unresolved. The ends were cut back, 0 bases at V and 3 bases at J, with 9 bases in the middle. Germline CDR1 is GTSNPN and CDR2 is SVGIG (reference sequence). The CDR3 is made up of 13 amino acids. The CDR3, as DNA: TGTGCCTGGAGTGTACTAACGGGCTACGAGCAGTACTTC. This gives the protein CAWSVLTGYEQYF.

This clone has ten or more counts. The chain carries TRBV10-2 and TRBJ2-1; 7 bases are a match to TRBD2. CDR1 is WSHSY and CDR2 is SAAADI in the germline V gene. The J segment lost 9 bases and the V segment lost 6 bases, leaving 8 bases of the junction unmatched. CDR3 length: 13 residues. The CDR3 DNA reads TGCGCCAGCAGGGAAGAACAGCGGGGTGAGCAGTTCTTC. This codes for CASREEQRGEQFF.

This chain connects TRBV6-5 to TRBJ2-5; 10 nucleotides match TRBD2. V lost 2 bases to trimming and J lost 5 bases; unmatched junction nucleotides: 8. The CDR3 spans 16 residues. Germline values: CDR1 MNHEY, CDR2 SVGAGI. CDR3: CASSYESSGGPETQYF. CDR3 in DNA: TGTGCCAGCAGTTACGAGTCTAGCGGGGGTCCGGAGACCCAGTACTTC.

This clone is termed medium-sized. CDR3 in DNA: TGTGCCAGCAGCTTAGAGCAGGGGAAGGACTACGAGCAGTACTTC. Its protein product is CASSLEQGKDYEQYF. The chain has TRBV13 and TRBJ2-7, with D possibly being TRBD1 (6 bases). V was cut by 1 base and J by 3 bases, with 13 bases left in between. The CDR3 runs to 15 residues. Per the germline V gene, CDR1 is PRHDT and CDR2 is FYEKMQ (reference sequence).

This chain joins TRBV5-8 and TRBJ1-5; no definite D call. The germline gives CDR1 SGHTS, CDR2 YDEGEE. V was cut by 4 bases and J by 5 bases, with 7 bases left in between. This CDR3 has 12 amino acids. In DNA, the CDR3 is TGTGCCAGCAGCGAGGCGTATCAGCCCCAGCATTTT. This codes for CASSEAYQPQHF. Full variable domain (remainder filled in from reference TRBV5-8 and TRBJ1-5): EAGVTQSPTHLIKTRGQQATLRCSPISGHTSVYWYQQALGLGLQFLLWYDEGEERNRGNFPPRFSGRQFPNYSSELNVNALELEDSALYLCASSEAYQPQHFGDGTRLSIL.

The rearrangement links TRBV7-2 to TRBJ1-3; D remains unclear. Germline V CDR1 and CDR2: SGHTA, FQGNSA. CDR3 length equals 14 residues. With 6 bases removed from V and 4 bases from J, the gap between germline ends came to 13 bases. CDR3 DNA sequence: TGTGCCAGCAGTTCCCAGGTGGCGGGAAACACCATATATTTT. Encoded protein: CASSSQVAGNTIYF.

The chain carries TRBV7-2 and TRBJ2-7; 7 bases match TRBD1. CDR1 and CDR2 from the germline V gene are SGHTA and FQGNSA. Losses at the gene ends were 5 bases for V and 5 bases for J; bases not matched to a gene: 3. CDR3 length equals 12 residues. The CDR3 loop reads CASSTTGDEQYF. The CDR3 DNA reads TGTGCCAGCAGCACCACAGGGGACGAGCAGTACTTC. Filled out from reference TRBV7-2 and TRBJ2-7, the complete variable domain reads GAGVSQSPSNKVTEKGKDVELRCDPISGHTALYWYRQSLGQGLEFLIYFQGNSAPDKSGLPSDRFSAERTGGSVSTLTIQRTQQEDSAVYLCASSTTGDEQYFGPGTRLTVT.

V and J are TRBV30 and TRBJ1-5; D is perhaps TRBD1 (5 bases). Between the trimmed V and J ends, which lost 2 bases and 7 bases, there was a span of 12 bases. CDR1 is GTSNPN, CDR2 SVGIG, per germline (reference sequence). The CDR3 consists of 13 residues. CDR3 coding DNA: TGTGCCTGGAGTACGGGGGTGCGACAGCCCCAGCATTTT. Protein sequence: CAWSTGVRQPQHF.

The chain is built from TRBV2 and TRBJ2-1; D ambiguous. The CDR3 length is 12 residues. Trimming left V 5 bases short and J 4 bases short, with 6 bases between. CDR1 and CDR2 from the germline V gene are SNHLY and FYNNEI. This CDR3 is CASSPQYNEQFF. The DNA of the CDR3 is TGTGCCAGCAGTCCACAGTACAATGAGCAGTTCTTC.

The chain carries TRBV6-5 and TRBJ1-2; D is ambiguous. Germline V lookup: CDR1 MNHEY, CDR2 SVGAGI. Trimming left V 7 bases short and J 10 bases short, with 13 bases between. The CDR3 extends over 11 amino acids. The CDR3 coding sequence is TGTGCCAGCATCGACGCGGGGAACTACACCTTC. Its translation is CASIDAGNYTF.

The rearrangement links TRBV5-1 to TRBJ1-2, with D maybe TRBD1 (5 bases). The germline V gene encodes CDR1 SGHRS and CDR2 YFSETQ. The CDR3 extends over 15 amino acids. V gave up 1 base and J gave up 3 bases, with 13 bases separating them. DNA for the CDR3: TGCGCCAGCAGCTTGAGGGAGGTGGGGGACTATGGCTACACCTTC. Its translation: CASSLREVGDYGYTF.